A single sample gave rise to the 10 T cell receptor beta chains below, sequenced in a study of T cell responses to AZD1222 COVID-19 vaccine. TCRdb keeps only in-frame clones here, not all; method: immunoSEQ multiplex PCR. The profile covers tens of thousands of clones, with approximately 90% appearing a single time and about 9.1% taken by the ten largest. The sample here was peripheral blood, taken 28 days after the second dose of the MenACWY control vaccine. These receptors all come from an adult who received the MenACWY meningococcal vaccine as a control.

This chain links TRBV25-1 with TRBJ2-7; TRBD1 might be the D (6 bases). Germline V lookup: CDR1 MGHDK, CDR2 SYGVNS. The CDR3 consists of 11 residues. The CDR3 spells CASSERTAPVV. The CDR3 DNA reads TGTGCCAGCAGTGAACGGACAGCGCCCGTGGTC.

The V and J genes are TRBV6-6 and TRBJ1-2; D call uncertain. The V gene's germline CDR1 is MNHNY and CDR2 SVGAGI (reference sequence). V was clipped by 0 bases and J by 4 bases, with 9 bases between them. The CDR3 is 14 residues long. The CDR3 loop is CASSYSGQLYGYTF. CDR3 coding DNA: TGTGCCAGCAGTTACTCTGGGCAGCTCTATGGCTACACCTTC.

The chain employs TRBV7-2 and TRBJ1-5; 7 bases fit TRBD1. Germline V gives CDR1 SGHTA, CDR2 FQGNSA. There are 15 residues in the CDR3. V lost 4 bases, J lost 0 bases, and 3 bases stayed unmatched. Here the CDR3 DNA reads TGTGCCAGCAGCTGGACAGGCGATAGCAATCAGCCCCAGCATTTT. This encodes CASSWTGDSNQPQHF.

The chain is built from TRBV20-1 and TRBJ2-3; D ambiguous. V lost 5 bases to trimming and J lost 5 bases, with 8 bases between them. CDR1 and CDR2 from the germline V gene are DFQATT and SNEGSKA (reference sequence). The CDR3 length is 11 residues. The CDR3 region is CSAPQEDTQYF. The CDR3 bases are TGCAGTGCTCCCCAGGAAGATACGCAGTATTTT.

This sequence joins TRBV11-2 and TRBJ1-5; 9 bases map to TRBD1. CDR1 and CDR2 from the germline V gene are SGHAT and FQNNGV. V gave up 5 bases and J gave up 7 bases; unmatched junction bases: 6. This CDR3 contains 14 residues. The DNA for the CDR3 is TGTGCCAGCAGCCCACAGGGGGCTGGGCAGCCCCAGCATTTT. This gives the protein CASSPQGAGQPQHF.

The chain combines TRBV18 with TRBJ2-5; a weak D match, TRBD1 (6 bases). CDR3 length equals 15 residues. Germline V CDR1 and CDR2: KGHSH, LQKENI. V shed 4 bases and J shed 0 bases, with 12 bases lying between them. CDR3 bases: TGTGCCAGCTCACAATCCGGGACATACCAAGAGACCCAGTACTTC. Its protein is CASSQSGTYQETQYF.

This chain connects TRBV12-3 or TRBV12-4 to TRBJ1-3; D is unclear. The CDR3 has 13 amino acids. V lost 8 bases and J 4 bases, leaving 12 bases between the germline ends. The CDR3 here is CASSRMRGNTIYF. As DNA, the CDR3 is TGTGCCAGCTCCCGCATGAGGGGAAACACCATATATTTT.

This sequence joins TRBV9 and TRBJ2-7, with D possibly TRBD2 on 6 matching bases. This CDR3 has 11 amino acids. Germline V gene lookup returns CDR1 SGDLS and CDR2 YYNGEE. The V end was cut by 0 bases, the J end by 9 bases, with 7 bases between. The CDR3 sequence: CASSVDGRQYF. In nucleotides, the CDR3 is TGTGCCAGCAGCGTAGACGGGAGGCAGTACTTC.

The chain is built from TRBV4-2 and TRBJ2-1; D gene uncertain. Germline V gene sequence: CDR1 LGHNA, CDR2 YNFKEQ. The CDR3 length is 16 residues. Trimming removed 1 base at V and 0 bases at J, with 10 bases between. The CDR3 region has the DNA TGTGCCAGCAGCCAAGGGGCATCGAGCTCCTACAATGAGCAGTTCTTC. Its protein is CASSQGASSSYNEQFF.

The CDR3: CASRRTANTEAFF. As DNA, the CDR3 is TGTGCCAGCAGGCGGACAGCGAACACTGAAGCTTTCTTT. This chain joins TRBV6-5 and TRBJ1-1, with D perhaps TRBD1 (6 bases). The CDR3 is made up of 13 amino acids. The V end lost 6 bases, the J end lost 1 base, and 9 bases lay between the germline ends. Looked up from germline, CDR1 is MNHEY and CDR2 is SVGAGI.